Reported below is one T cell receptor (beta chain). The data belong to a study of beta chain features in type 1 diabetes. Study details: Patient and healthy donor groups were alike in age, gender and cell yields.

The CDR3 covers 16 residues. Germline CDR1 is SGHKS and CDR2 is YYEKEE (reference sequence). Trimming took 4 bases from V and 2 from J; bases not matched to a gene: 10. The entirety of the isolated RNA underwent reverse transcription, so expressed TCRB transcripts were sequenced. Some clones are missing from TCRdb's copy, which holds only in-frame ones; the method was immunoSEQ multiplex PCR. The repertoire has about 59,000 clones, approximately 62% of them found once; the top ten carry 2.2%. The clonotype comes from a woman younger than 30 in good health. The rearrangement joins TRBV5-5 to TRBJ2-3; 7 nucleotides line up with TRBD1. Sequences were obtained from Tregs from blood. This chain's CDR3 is CASSGIPGQITDTQYF. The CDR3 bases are TGTGCCAGCAGCGGGATACCGGGACAGATCACAGATACGCAGTATTTT.